This TCR beta chain was sequenced during a study of identifying expanded T cells in peripheral blood. Produced via immunoSEQ multiplex PCR; TCRdb's table is partial and in-frame only. Found here are some 65,000 clones, approximately 82% of them singletons; the top ten hold 19%. V lost 0 bases and J 1 base, leaving 18 bases between the germline ends. The CDR3 length is 18 residues. The germline V gene has CDR1 SGHVS and CDR2 FQNEAQ. This rearrangement joins TRBV7-8 to TRBJ2-5; no reliable D call. This TCR came from a person between 18 and 75 years old in good health. Sequenced material: blood. The CDR3 DNA reads as TGTGCCAGCAGCTTAGCGGAGAGATTTCGCAGTCCCCAAGAGACCCAGTACTTC. This sequence encodes CASSLAERFRSPQETQYF.